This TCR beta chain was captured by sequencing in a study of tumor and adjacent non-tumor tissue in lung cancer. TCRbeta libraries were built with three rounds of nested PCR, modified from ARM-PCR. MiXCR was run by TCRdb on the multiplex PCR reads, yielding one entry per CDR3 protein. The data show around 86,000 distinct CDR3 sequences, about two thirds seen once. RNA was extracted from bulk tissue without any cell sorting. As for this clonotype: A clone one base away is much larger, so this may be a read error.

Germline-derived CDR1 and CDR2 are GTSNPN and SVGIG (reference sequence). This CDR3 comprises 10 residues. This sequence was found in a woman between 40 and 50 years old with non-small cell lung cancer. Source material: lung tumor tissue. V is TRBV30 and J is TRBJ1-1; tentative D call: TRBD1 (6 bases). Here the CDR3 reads CARRGTEAFF. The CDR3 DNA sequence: TGTGCCCGGAGGGGGACTGAAGCTTTCTTT.